Given below is one T cell receptor beta chain in context. The antigen is not known. CDR1 SGHRS and CDR2 YFSETQ come from the germline V gene. The CDR3 has 16 amino acids. Trimming removed 4 bases at V and 2 bases at J, with 16 bases between. The method was immunoSEQ multiplex PCR; TCRdb's version includes in-frame clones alone and lacks a portion of them. The sample records millions of clones, 95% being singletons. This specimen belongs to a study of shared clonotypes between healthy human individuals. Regarding the study as a whole: Exclusively blood specimens were collected; tissue repertoires likely differ.

The material sequenced was naive CD4+ T cells sorted from blood. Subset reported: CD45RA+ positively selected. This TCR was sampled from a young man in good health. The rearrangement links TRBV5-1 to TRBJ2-1, with D perhaps matching TRBD1 (6 bases). The CDR3 sequence is CASSLGASGPYNEQFF. The CDR3 DNA follows: TGCGCCAGCAGCCTGGGGGCGAGCGGACCCTACAATGAGCAGTTCTTC.